The 19 T cell receptor beta chains reported below all come from one sample, sequenced in a study of shared clonotypes between healthy human individuals. Assay: immunoSEQ multiplex PCR; the TCRdb copy retains only in-frame clones and omits some. The table includes about 2 million clones, 85% to 95% detected once. The sequencing input was naive CD4+ T cells sorted from blood. The subset here: CD45RA+ positively selected. The receptors derive from a man younger than 30 in good health.

The chain has TRBV19 and TRBJ1-4; maybe TRBD1 (5 bases). This CDR3 is 14 amino acids long. The germline CDR1 and CDR2 sequences are LNHDA and SQIVND (reference sequence). V shed 5 bases and J shed 8 bases, with 15 bases lying between them. The CDR3 DNA reads as TGTGCCAGTAGTTTCCAGGGCCAGAGGGAAAAACTGTTTTTT. It encodes CASSFQGQREKLFF.

The J gene is TRBJ2-7, the V gene TRBV18, with D perhaps assigned TRBD1 or TRBD2 (5 bases each). CDR3 size: 12 residues. Trimming left V 6 bases short and J 5 bases short, with 11 bases between. The germline CDR1 and CDR2 sequences are KGHSH and LQKENI. The CDR3 bases are TGTGCCAGCTCGGGGGATCCGGACGAGCAGTACTTC. It specifies CASSGDPDEQYF. Variable domain in full (rest from reference TRBV18 and TRBJ2-7): NAGVMQNPRHLVRRRGQEARLRCSPMKGHSHVYWYRQLPEEGLKFMVYLQKENIIDESGMPKERFSAEFPKEGPSILRIQQVVRGDSAAYFCASSGDPDEQYFGPGTRLTVT.

Of note for this clone: Other DNA sequences in this specimen translate into the identical CDR3. The chain uses TRBV5-1 and TRBJ1-2, with D tentatively TRBD1 (6 bases). The CDR3 has 12 amino acids. Germline V gives CDR1 SGHRS, CDR2 YFSETQ. The V and J ends lost 0 bases and 6 bases respectively, with 6 bases between them. This chain's CDR3 is CASSLEGDGYTF. The CDR3 nucleotides are TGCGCCAGCAGCTTGGAGGGGGATGGCTACACCTTC.

The V and J genes are TRBV18 and TRBJ1-2; D is perhaps TRBD1 (6 bases). Trimming stripped 3 bases from V and 0 bases from J, with 14 bases between. This CDR3 is 16 amino acids long. Germline loops: CDR1 KGHSH, CDR2 LQKENI. In nucleotides, the CDR3 is TGTGCCAGCTCACCCCAAGCCCAGGGGCCTAACTATGGCTACACCTTC. This gives the protein CASSPQAQGPNYGYTF.

The rearrangement joins TRBV12-5 to TRBJ1-6; no clear D gene. V lost 5 bases, J lost 0 bases, and 8 bases lay in between. Germline lookup yields CDR1 LGHNT and CDR2 FRNRAP. The CDR3 spans 15 residues. The DNA of the CDR3 is TGTGCTAGTGGTACACAGAGCTCCTATAATTCACCCCTCCACTTT. It is translated as CASGTQSSYNSPLHF.

The chain carries TRBV4-1 and TRBJ2-7, with D perhaps matching TRBD2 (5 bases). The CDR3 is made up of 16 amino acids. The germline gives CDR1 MGHRA, CDR2 YSYEKL. With 0 bases removed from V and 2 bases from J, the gap between germline ends came to 14 bases. As DNA, the CDR3 is TGCGCCAGCAGCCAAGATGAAGGCGGGCCACCCTACGAGCAGTACTTC. Translated, it gives CASSQDEGGPPYEQYF.

The rearrangement joins TRBV10-1 to TRBJ1-5; D perhaps matches TRBD1 (6 bases). V was cut by 9 bases and J by 3 bases, with 30 bases left in between. Germline lookup yields CDR1 WNHNN and CDR2 SYGVQD (reference sequence). This CDR3 contains 19 residues. In nucleotides, the CDR3 is TGCGCCAGAGACGTAGAGGGGGATGGTGGGCAGGGGTACAATCAGCCCCAGCATTTT. Its translation is CARDVEGDGGQGYNQPQHF.

The chain carries TRBV2 and TRBJ2-1, with 15 bases identical to TRBD2. The CDR3 sequence is 19 residues long. V was pared by 1 base and J by 5 bases, with 9 bases of the junction left unmatched. CDR1 and CDR2 from the germline V gene are SNHLY and FYNNEI. The DNA of the CDR3 is TGTGCCAGCAGTGAAGGCTACGGGACTAGCGGGAGGTGGGACAATGAGCAGTTCTTC. It encodes CASSEGYGTSGRWDNEQFF.

This clone was detected once. V usage is TRBV5-1 and J usage is TRBJ2-2; 9 nucleotides agree with TRBD2. The V and J ends lost 3 bases and 3 bases, in that order; junction bases with no gene match: 6. Per the germline V gene, CDR1 is SGHRS and CDR2 is YFSETQ. The CDR3 sequence is 16 residues long. CDR3 bases: TGCGCCAGCAGCTCCCTGGCGGGAGGGGACACCGGGGAGCTGTTTTTT. Protein sequence: CASSSLAGGDTGELFF.

V is TRBV10-3 and J is TRBJ1-1; D unresolved. The CDR3 has 12 amino acids. CDR1 ENHRY and CDR2 SYGVKD come from the germline V gene. Trimming took off 2 bases at V and 4 bases at J, with 5 bases between the two ends. The chain's CDR3 is CAISEVSTEAFF. In DNA, the CDR3 is TGTGCCATCAGTGAGGTGAGCACTGAAGCTTTCTTT.

In this sample, this clone turned up once. The chain combines TRBV28 with TRBJ2-7; tentatively, D is TRBD2 (7 bases). This CDR3 comprises 15 residues. V dropped 8 bases and J dropped 5 bases, with 22 bases sitting between them. CDR1 MDHEN and CDR2 SYDVKM come from the germline V gene. CDR3 sequence (DNA): TGTGCCAGCGCCCCCCGGGGGGCGACCGGTAACGAGCAGTACTTC. This translates into CASAPRGATGNEQYF. The full variable domain, rest sourced from reference TRBV28 and TRBJ2-7, is DVKVTQSSRYLVKRTGEKVFLECVQDMDHENMFWYRQDPGLGLRLIYFSYDVKMKEKGDIPEGYSVSREKKERFSLILESASTNQTSMYLCASAPRGATGNEQYFGPGTRLTVT.

V and J are TRBV6-1 and TRBJ1-2, with TRBD1 matching over 8 bases. Trimming removed 7 bases from V and 7 bases from J; junction bases left unmatched: 8. The CDR3 runs to 13 residues. Germline CDR1 is MNHNS and CDR2 is SASEGT. The CDR3 sequence: CASKTGERGGYTF. The CDR3 nucleotides read TGTGCCAGCAAGACAGGGGAACGGGGTGGCTACACCTTC.

The chain uses TRBV14 and TRBJ2-5; 10 bases fit TRBD2. This CDR3 region has 16 residues. Germline trimming cut 4 bases from V and 5 bases from J; bases unmatched to any gene: 10. The germline V gene encodes CDR1 SGHDN and CDR2 FVKESK. The CDR3 sequence: CASSLGASGSQETQYF. CDR3 in DNA: TGTGCCAGCAGCCTAGGGGCTAGCGGGAGCCAGGAGACCCAGTACTTC.

The rearrangement joins TRBV27 to TRBJ1-4; D is perhaps TRBD1 (5 bases). CDR1 and CDR2 from the germline V gene are MNHEY and SMNVEV (reference sequence). The CDR3 runs to 14 residues. Trimming removed 7 bases at V and 3 bases at J, with 12 bases between. The CDR3 here is CASTSRGANEKLFF. For the CDR3, the DNA is TGTGCCAGCACCTCGAGGGGAGCTAATGAAAAACTGTTTTTT.

The chain carries TRBV5-4 and TRBJ1-4; 7 bases map to TRBD1. The CDR3 totals 13 residues. The J segment lost 6 bases and the V segment lost 4 bases, leaving 3 bases of the junction unmatched. The germline gives CDR1 SGHNT, CDR2 YYREEE (reference sequence). In nucleotides, the CDR3 is TGTGCCAGCAGCCCCGACAGGGATGAAAAACTGTTTTTT. It translates to CASSPDRDEKLFF.

This chain joins TRBV5-1 and TRBJ1-4; D is unresolved. The CDR3 is made up of 18 amino acids. The V end was cut by 6 bases, the J end by 0 bases, with 21 bases between. The germline CDR1 and CDR2 sequences are SGHRS and YFSETQ. CDR3 sequence (DNA): TGCGCCAGCAAACTGTCCGGGCAGACCGTTGCAACTAATGAAAAACTGTTTTTT. Its translation is CASKLSGQTVATNEKLFF. Full variable domain (rest looked up from reference TRBV5-1 and TRBJ1-4): KAGVTQTPRYLIKTRGQQVTLSCSPISGHRSVSWYQQTPGQGLQFLFEYFSETQRNKGNFPGRFSGRQFSNSRSEMNVSTLELGDSALYLCASKLSGQTVATNEKLFFGSGTQLSVL.

The chain uses TRBV7-9 and TRBJ2-2; 7 bases are shared with TRBD2. The V gene's germline CDR1 is SEHNR and CDR2 FQNEAQ (reference sequence). Trimming removed 7 bases from V and 1 base from J; junction bases left unmatched: 6. CDR3 length: 15 residues. Here the CDR3 reads CASTLAEGNTGELFF. The CDR3 nucleotides read TGTGCCAGCACCCTAGCGGAGGGGAACACCGGGGAGCTGTTTTTT. The full variable domain, completed using reference TRBV7-9 and TRBJ2-2, is DTGVSQNPRHKITKRGQNVTFRCDPISEHNRLYWYRQTLGQGPEFLTYFQNEAQLEKSRLLSDRFSAERPKGSFSTLEIQRTEQGDSAMYLCASTLAEGNTGELFFGEGSRLTVL.

The chain joins TRBV6-5 to TRBJ1-2, with TRBD1 matching 9 bases. Germline CDR1 reads MNHEY; CDR2 reads SVGAGI. The CDR3 contains 13 residues. V trimming: 6 bases; J trimming: 7 bases; junction bases outside the gene matches: 6. CDR3 sequence: CASRTGGSGGYTF. In DNA, the CDR3 is TGTGCCAGCAGGACAGGGGGATCGGGTGGCTACACCTTC.

The V call is TRBV7-2, the J call TRBJ2-7; TRBD2 might be the D (6 bases). The CDR3 has 18 amino acids. Trimming pared 1 base from V and 0 bases from J, leaving 19 bases between. Per the germline V gene, CDR1 is SGHTA and CDR2 is FQGNSA. CDR3 sequence (DNA): TGTGCCAGCAGCTTAGATCTATTCAGCGGGCCAAGCTCCTACGAGCAGTACTTC. Protein product: CASSLDLFSGPSSYEQYF.